The present T cell receptor beta chain was sequenced within a study of blood T cells in healthy people across ages. Findings and limits, study-wide: Per million T cells, the diversity of TCR beta decreased roughly linearly as age advanced.

On this clonotype: Its cognate antigen is unknown. Since a much larger clone is just one base distant, this may be a read error.

This CDR3 is built from 11 residues. CDR1 is MGHRA, CDR2 YSYEKL, per germline. A second PCR, run for roughly 7 to 11 cycles, used a sample-barcoded 5' primer plus a J-beta primer mix. Each cDNA molecule was tagged by a template-switch adaptor that had 12 random nucleotides. Using its own MiXCR run on the 5' RACE reads, TCRdb lists one record per CDR3 protein. The profile covers some 1.5 million distinct CDR3 sequences, with roughly 28% appearing a single time and 7.7% taken by the ten largest. The chain uses TRBV4-1 and TRBJ2-5; no clear D. The sequencing sample was made of blood. This TCR was sampled from a woman aged 25-40 years in good health. In nucleotides, the CDR3 is TGCACCAGCAGCCAAGGAGTAACCCAGTACTTC. Protein product: CTSSQGVTQYF.